The clone carrying this T cell receptor beta chain is a singleton in its sample. What it binds is not known. This sample stems from a study of T cell responses to AZD1222 COVID-19 vaccine. General study findings and limits: Just a handful of people given AZD1222 tested seropositive at baseline. White British donors predominated, females outnumbered males, and clonal diversity was possibly underestimated. Every sample of the repertoires postdated the peak T cell response.

The CDR3 loop spans 10 amino acids. Trimming removed 6 bases from V and 4 bases from J, with 4 bases in between. Germline V gives CDR1 MDHEN, CDR2 SYDVKM. TCRdb's copy holds only in-frame clones and misses some; the assay was immunoSEQ multiplex PCR. The sample consists of 140,000 or so clones, more than 75% of them appearing once. The gene calls are TRBV28 and TRBJ2-7, with no clear D. This receptor was obtained from an adult who received the AZD1222 COVID-19 vaccine. Sample: peripheral blood, taken 28 days after the second AZD1222 dose. In nucleotides, the CDR3 is TGTGCCAGCAGCGAGTACGAGCAGTACTTC. Translation gives CASSEYEQYF.